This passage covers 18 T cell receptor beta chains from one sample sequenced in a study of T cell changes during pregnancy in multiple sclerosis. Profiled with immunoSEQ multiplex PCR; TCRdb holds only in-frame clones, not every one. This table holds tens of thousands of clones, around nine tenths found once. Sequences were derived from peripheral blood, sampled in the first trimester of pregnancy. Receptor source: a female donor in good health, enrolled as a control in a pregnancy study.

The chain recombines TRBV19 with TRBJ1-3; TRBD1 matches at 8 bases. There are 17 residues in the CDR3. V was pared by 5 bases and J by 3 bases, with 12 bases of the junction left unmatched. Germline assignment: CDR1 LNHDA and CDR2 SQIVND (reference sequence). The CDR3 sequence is CASSSRGGQASGNTIYF. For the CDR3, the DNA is TGTGCCAGTAGTTCAAGGGGGGGACAGGCCAGTGGAAACACCATATATTTT.

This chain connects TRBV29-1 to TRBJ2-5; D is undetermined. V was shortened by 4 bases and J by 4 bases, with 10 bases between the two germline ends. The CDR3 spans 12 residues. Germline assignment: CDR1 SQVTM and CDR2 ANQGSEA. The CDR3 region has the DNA TGCAGCGTTGTGTACGGTGGAGAGACCCAGTACTTC. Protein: CSVVYGGETQYF. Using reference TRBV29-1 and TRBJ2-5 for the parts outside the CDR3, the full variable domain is SAVISQKPSRDICQRGTSLTIQCQVDSQVTMMFWYRQQPGQSLTLIATANQGSEATYESGFVIDKFPISRPNLTFSTLTVSNMSPEDSSIYLCSVVYGGETQYFGPGTRLLVL.

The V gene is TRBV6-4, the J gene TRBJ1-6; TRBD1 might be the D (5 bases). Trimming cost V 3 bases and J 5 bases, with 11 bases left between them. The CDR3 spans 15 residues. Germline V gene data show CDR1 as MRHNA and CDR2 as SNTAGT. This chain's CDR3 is CASSEGSGNNSPLHF. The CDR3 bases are TGTGCCAGCAGTGAGGGGTCAGGGAATAATTCACCCCTCCACTTT.

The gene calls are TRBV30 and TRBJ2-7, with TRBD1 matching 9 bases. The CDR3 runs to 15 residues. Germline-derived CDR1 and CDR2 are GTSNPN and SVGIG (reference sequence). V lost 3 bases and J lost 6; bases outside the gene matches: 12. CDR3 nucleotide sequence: TGTGCCTGGAGCGGTACCGGGACAGGGAACCCCGAGCAGTACTTC. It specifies CAWSGTGTGNPEQYF.

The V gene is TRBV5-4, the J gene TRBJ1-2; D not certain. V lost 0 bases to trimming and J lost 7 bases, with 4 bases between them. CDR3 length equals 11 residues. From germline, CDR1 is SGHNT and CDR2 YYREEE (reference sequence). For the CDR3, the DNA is TGTGCCAGCAGCTTGGGCGGTGGCTACACCTTC. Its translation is CASSLGGGYTF.

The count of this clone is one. The CDR3 sequence is CASSQGDNEQFF. CDR3 sequence (DNA): TGTGCCAGCAGCCAGGGGGACAATGAGCAGTTCTTC. This sequence joins TRBV11-2 and TRBJ2-1; 7 nucleotides line up with TRBD1. The J segment lost 5 bases and the V segment lost 5 bases, leaving 0 bases of the junction unmatched. CDR3 size: 12 residues. CDR1 and CDR2 (germline): SGHAT, FQNNGV. Complete variable domain (other parts from reference TRBV11-2 and TRBJ2-1): EAGVAQSPRYKIIEKRQSVAFWCNPISGHATLYWYQQILGQGPKLLIQFQNNGVVDDSQLPKDRFSAERLKGVDSTLKIQPAKLEDSAVYLCASSQGDNEQFFGPGTRLTVL.

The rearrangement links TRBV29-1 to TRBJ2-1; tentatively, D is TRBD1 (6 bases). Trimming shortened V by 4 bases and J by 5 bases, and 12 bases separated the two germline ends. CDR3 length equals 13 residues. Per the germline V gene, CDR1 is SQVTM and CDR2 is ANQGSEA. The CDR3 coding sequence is TGCAGCGTTGGGGAAGGGGGAGACAATGAGCAGTTCTTC. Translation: CSVGEGGDNEQFF.

The CDR3 DNA sequence: TGTGCCAGCAGCCGTCCCGGGACAGGGGGAGGCTACGAGCAGTACTTC. As protein: CASSRPGTGGGYEQYF. The J gene is TRBJ2-7, the V gene TRBV27; 11 bases agree with TRBD1. The germline gives CDR1 MNHEY, CDR2 SMNVEV (reference sequence). V was pared by 6 bases and J by 3 bases, with 10 bases of the junction left unmatched. This CDR3 is built from 16 residues.

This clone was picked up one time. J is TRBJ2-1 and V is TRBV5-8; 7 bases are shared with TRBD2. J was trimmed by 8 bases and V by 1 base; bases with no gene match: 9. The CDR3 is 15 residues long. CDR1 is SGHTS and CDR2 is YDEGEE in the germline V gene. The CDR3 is CASSLRSRGGDEQFF. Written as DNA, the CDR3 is TGTGCCAGCAGCTTGAGAAGTAGGGGAGGGGATGAGCAGTTCTTC.

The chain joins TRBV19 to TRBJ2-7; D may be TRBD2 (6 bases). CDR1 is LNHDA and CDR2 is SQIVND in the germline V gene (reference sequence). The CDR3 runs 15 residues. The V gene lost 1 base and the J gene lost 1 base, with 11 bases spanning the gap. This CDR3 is CASSIAGRGSYEQYF. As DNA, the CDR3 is TGTGCCAGTAGTATAGCGGGGCGGGGATCCTACGAGCAGTACTTC.

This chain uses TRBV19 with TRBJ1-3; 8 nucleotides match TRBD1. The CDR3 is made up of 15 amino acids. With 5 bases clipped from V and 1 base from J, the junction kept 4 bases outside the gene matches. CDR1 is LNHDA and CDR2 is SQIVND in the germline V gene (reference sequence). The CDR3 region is CASSARTGSGNTIYF. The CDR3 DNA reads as TGTGCCAGTAGTGCCCGGACAGGGTCTGGAAACACCATATATTTT.

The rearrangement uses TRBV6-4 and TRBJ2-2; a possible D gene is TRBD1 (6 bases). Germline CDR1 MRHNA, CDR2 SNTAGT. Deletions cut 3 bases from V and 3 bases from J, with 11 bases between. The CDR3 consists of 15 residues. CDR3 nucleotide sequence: TGTGCCAGCAGTGAGGAAGGGGGAGACACCGGGGAGCTGTTTTTT. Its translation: CASSEEGGDTGELFF.

CDR3: CASSLRRVAEVTYEQYF. DNA for the CDR3: TGCGCCAGCAGCTTGAGGAGGGTGGCAGAGGTTACCTACGAGCAGTACTTC. This rearrangement joins TRBV5-1 to TRBJ2-7; D perhaps matches TRBD2 (6 bases). This CDR3 comprises 17 residues. Trimming removed 1 base at V and 2 bases at J, with 19 bases between. CDR1 is SGHRS and CDR2 is YFSETQ in the germline V gene.

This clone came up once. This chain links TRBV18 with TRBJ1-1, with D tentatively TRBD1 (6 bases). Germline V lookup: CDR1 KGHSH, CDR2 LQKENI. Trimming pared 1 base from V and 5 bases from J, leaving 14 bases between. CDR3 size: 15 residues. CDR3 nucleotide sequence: TGTGCCAGCTCACCACTGGCAGGGGAAATGACTGAAGCTTTCTTT. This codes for CASSPLAGEMTEAFF.

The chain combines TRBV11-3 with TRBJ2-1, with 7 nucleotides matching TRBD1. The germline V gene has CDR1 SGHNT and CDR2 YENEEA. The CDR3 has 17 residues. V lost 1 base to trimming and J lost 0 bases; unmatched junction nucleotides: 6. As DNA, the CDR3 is TGTGCCAGCAGCTTAGGGTACAGGGACAGCTCCTACAATGAGCAGTTCTTC. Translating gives CASSLGYRDSSYNEQFF.

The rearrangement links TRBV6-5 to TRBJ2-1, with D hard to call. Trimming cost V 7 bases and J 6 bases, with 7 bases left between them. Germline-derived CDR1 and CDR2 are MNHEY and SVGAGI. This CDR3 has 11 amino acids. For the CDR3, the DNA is TGTGCCAGCATGCGGTCCAATGAGCAGTTCTTC. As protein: CASMRSNEQFF.

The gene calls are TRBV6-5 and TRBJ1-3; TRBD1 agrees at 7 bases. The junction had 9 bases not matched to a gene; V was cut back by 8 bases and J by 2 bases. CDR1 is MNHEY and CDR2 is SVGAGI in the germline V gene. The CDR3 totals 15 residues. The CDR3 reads CASGSRDRTGNTIYF. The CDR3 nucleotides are TGTGCCAGCGGGTCCCGGGACAGAACTGGAAACACCATATATTTT.

Here the CDR3 reads CAGRGARGPRTDTQYF. CDR3 DNA: TGCGCCGGACGGGGTGCGCGGGGGCCTCGCACAGATACGCAGTATTTT. The chain has TRBV10-1 and TRBJ2-3, with D possibly TRBD2 on 7 matching bases. This CDR3 region has 16 residues. Germline V gene lookup returns CDR1 WNHNN and CDR2 SYGVQD (reference sequence). Trimming removed 11 bases from V and 1 base from J, with 22 bases in between.